Sequencing of this T cell receptor beta chain was carried out in a study of blood T cell repertoires in COVID-19. In the study overall: COVID-19 samples from acute and convalescent phases originated in the United States, Italy and Spain.

V lost 3 bases and J 4 bases, leaving 13 bases between the germline ends. CDR1 and CDR2 from the germline V gene are DFQATT and SNEGSKA (reference sequence). The CDR3 is 13 amino acids. Per the original data handling: Researchers report that nucleated cell counts were estimated from reference gene primer amplification. Using immunoSEQ multiplex PCR, the repertoire was profiled, and TCRdb retains in-frame clones only, with some absent. Clonal size and the V and J genes are those of that table, whereas D and trimming came from the DNA. This sample has about 220,000 clones, with 60% to 85% found just once.

This chain joins TRBV20-1 and TRBJ2-7; TRBD2 might be the D (6 bases). The sample taken for sequencing was peripheral blood. The source of this sequence is a woman aged 70-85 years with acute or convalescent COVID-19. The CDR3 sequence: CSASRGLPYEQYV. The CDR3 DNA is TGCAGTGCTAGTAGGGGACTGCCATACGAGCAGTACGTC.